These T cell receptor beta chains were read from a single sample in a study of CD4 T cells in relation to SARS-CoV-2 and coronaviruses. Profiled with immunoSEQ multiplex PCR; TCRdb holds only in-frame clones, not every one. This table holds under 65,000 clones, more than 80% found once. The sequencing input was memory CD4+ T cells from PBMCs. These receptor sequences come from a human donor in good health. The CDR3 runs from the conserved cysteine through the conserved F or W. Fields, in order: J gene, clone size, V gene, D gene, CDR3 DNA, CDR3 protein. D genes are given only for firm matches. A clone size is listed for some rows: how often the clone was seen (once, few, many), or a class if it is expanded.

J: TRBJ1-6
size: -
V: TRBV10-3
D: -
DNA: TGTGCCATCAGCCAGGTACAGAGCTCCTATAATTCACCCCTCCACTTT
CDR3: CAISQVQSSYNSPLHF

J: TRBJ1-4
size: -
V: TRBV3-1/TRBV3-2
D: -
DNA: TGTGCCAGCAGCCAAGGAGGAAATGAAAAACTGTTTTTT
CDR3: CASSQGGNEKLFF

J: TRBJ2-1
size: -
V: TRBV5-1
D: -
DNA: TGCGCCAGCAGCTTGGGGGCGGTCAAGGAGCAGTTCTTC
CDR3: CASSLGAVKEQFF

J: TRBJ2-7
size: -
V: TRBV6-2/TRBV6-3
D: TRBD2
DNA: TGTGCCAGCAGTTCAGGACTAGCGGGCTCCTACGAGCAGTACTTC
CDR3: CASSSGLAGSYEQYF

J: TRBJ1-2
size: -
V: TRBV6-6
D: TRBD1
DNA: TGTGCCAGCAGCTACGACAGGGCAAACTATGGCTACACCTTC
CDR3: CASSYDRANYGYTF

J: TRBJ2-3
size: -
V: TRBV24-1
D: TRBD2
DNA: TGTGCCACCAGCCCCGGGACTAGCGGTTTCAGCACAGATACGCAGTATTTT
CDR3: CATSPGTSGFSTDTQYF

J: TRBJ2-1
size: -
V: TRBV3-1/TRBV3-2
D: -
DNA: TGTGCCAGCAGCCAGGCAGGGTATGAGCAGTTCTTC
CDR3: CASSQAGYEQFF

J: TRBJ1-5
size: -
V: TRBV6-5
D: TRBD1
DNA: TGTGCCAGCAGTTTCCCGGGACAGGGACTCGGGAAGCCCCAGCATTTT
CDR3: CASSFPGQGLGKPQHF

J: TRBJ1-5
size: -
V: TRBV15
D: -
DNA: TGTGCCACCGGCTTGTACGGGGGCGGCAATCAGCCCCAGCATTTT
CDR3: CATGLYGGGNQPQHF

J: TRBJ1-1
size: -
V: TRBV6-5
D: -
DNA: TGTGCCAGCAGCCGACAGGTTAACACTGAAGCTTTCTTT
CDR3: CASSRQVNTEAFF

J: TRBJ1-5
size: -
V: TRBV6-5
D: -
DNA: TGTGCCAGCAGTTACTCACAGGGAAATCAGCCCCAGCATTTT
CDR3: CASSYSQGNQPQHF

J: TRBJ1-1
size: -
V: TRBV7-2
D: -
DNA: TGTGCCAGCAGCCCCGGGGTAATGAACACTGAAGCTTTCTTT
CDR3: CASSPGVMNTEAFF

J: TRBJ2-1
size: -
V: TRBV9
D: TRBD2
DNA: TGTGCCAGCAGCCCGCACCCGGGGGGTTCCTACAATGAGCAGTTCTTC
CDR3: CASSPHPGGSYNEQFF

J: TRBJ2-7
size: -
V: TRBV28
D: -
DNA: TGTGCCAGCAGAAGGGTCCCCCCGACAACCGGCTTGGGGTACACCTACGAGCAGTACTTC
CDR3: CASRRVPPTTGLGYTYEQYF

J: TRBJ2-5
size: -
V: TRBV20-1
D: -
DNA: TGCAGTGCTCTGGGGCCAGCGACCCAGTACTTC
CDR3: CSALGPATQYF

J: TRBJ2-4
size: once
V: TRBV20-1
D: -
DNA: TGCAGTGCTACTGACACCTCTTTAGCCAAAAACATTCAGTACTTC
CDR3: CSATDTSLAKNIQYF

J: TRBJ2-1
size: -
V: TRBV3-1/TRBV3-2
D: TRBD2
DNA: TGTGCCAGCAGCCAAGCCGCGGGAGGGCACAATGAGCAGTTCTTC
CDR3: CASSQAAGGHNEQFF

J: TRBJ2-1
size: -
V: TRBV7-2
D: TRBD2
DNA: TGTGCCAGCAGCTCACCCTGGGGAGGGAGCTCCTACAATGAGCAGTTCTTC
CDR3: CASSSPWGGSSYNEQFF

J: TRBJ1-4
size: -
V: TRBV28
D: -
DNA: TGTGCCAGCAAACCAGGCGGGGGGGGATTCCCAACTAATGAAAAACTGTTTTTT
CDR3: CASKPGGGGFPTNEKLFF

J: TRBJ2-5
size: -
V: TRBV5-1
D: TRBD1
DNA: TGCGCCAGCAGCTTGGCCGGGATAGACAGGGGTCGGGAGACCCAGTACTTC
CDR3: CASSLAGIDRGRETQYF

J: TRBJ2-2
size: -
V: TRBV6-5
D: TRBD1
DNA: TGTGCCAGCAGACCACAGGGGCGGACCGGGGAGCTGTTTTTT
CDR3: CASRPQGRTGELFF

J: TRBJ1-2
size: -
V: TRBV10-3
D: -
DNA: TGTGCCATCAGTGAGCCCGGGGGGGGCTGGTATGGCTACACCTTC
CDR3: CAISEPGGGWYGYTF

J: TRBJ2-7
size: once
V: TRBV18
D: -
DNA: TGTGCCAGCTCAGAATACAGGGCATCGAACGAGCAGTACTTC
CDR3: CASSEYRASNEQYF

J: TRBJ1-2
size: -
V: TRBV7-8
D: -
DNA: TGTGCCAGCAGCTTAGCAGGGCAGAGCTATGGCTACACCTTC
CDR3: CASSLAGQSYGYTF

J: TRBJ2-5
size: -
V: TRBV2
D: -
DNA: TGTGCCAGCAGGGGACTGTTCGTAGAGACCCAGTACTTC
CDR3: CASRGLFVETQYF

J: TRBJ1-5
size: -
V: TRBV2
D: -
DNA: TGTGCCAGCGTGAAGGAAACGGGGAGCAATCAGCCCCAGCATTTT
CDR3: CASVKETGSNQPQHF

J: TRBJ1-1
size: -
V: TRBV18
D: -
DNA: TGTGCCAGCTCACCTTTTGACAGCACTGAAGCTTTCTTT
CDR3: CASSPFDSTEAFF

J: TRBJ1-1
size: -
V: TRBV27
D: TRBD1
DNA: TGTGCCAGCAGTTCGACAGGGACCATGAACACTGAAGCTTTCTTT
CDR3: CASSSTGTMNTEAFF

J: TRBJ2-2
size: once
V: TRBV11-2
D: -
DNA: TGTGCCAGCAGCTTCGGAAGGAGTAACACCGGGGAGCTGTTTTTT
CDR3: CASSFGRSNTGELFF

J: TRBJ2-2
size: -
V: TRBV5-1
D: -
DNA: TGCGCCAGCAGCTTGGACGGGTTCACCGGGGAGCTGTTTTTT
CDR3: CASSLDGFTGELFF

J: TRBJ2-4
size: -
V: TRBV10-2
D: -
DNA: TGCGCCAGCAGTCCCGGAAGAGGGAACATTCAGTACTTC
CDR3: CASSPGRGNIQYF

J: TRBJ1-1
size: -
V: TRBV7-9
D: -
DNA: TGTGCCAGCAGCTACACAAACAGAAACACTGAAGCTTTCTTT
CDR3: CASSYTNRNTEAFF

J: TRBJ1-5
size: -
V: TRBV2
D: -
DNA: TGTGCCAGCAGTGAAGCGCAGAGGCCCCAGCATTTT
CDR3: CASSEAQRPQHF

J: TRBJ1-6
size: few
V: TRBV5-4
D: -
DNA: TGTGCCAGCAGCTCGGAGACCAGGGTGAATTCACCCCTCCACTTT
CDR3: CASSSETRVNSPLHF

J: TRBJ2-5
size: -
V: TRBV5-8
D: TRBD1
DNA: TGTGCCAGCAGCTCGGGACAGGGGGGCGAGGTCCAGTACTTC
CDR3: CASSSGQGGEVQYF

J: TRBJ2-7
size: few
V: TRBV27
D: TRBD2
DNA: TGTGCCAGCAGTAACGACGTAGGAGGGACTAGCGGGGCCTACGAGCAGTACTTC
CDR3: CASSNDVGGTSGAYEQYF

J: TRBJ2-5
size: -
V: TRBV4-1
D: -
DNA: TGCGCCAGCAGCCAAGATTCCCAGAGATGGGAGACCCAGTACTTC
CDR3: CASSQDSQRWETQYF

J: TRBJ2-1
size: few
V: TRBV11-3
D: TRBD1
DNA: TGTGCCAGCAGCCGGGCCGGGACAGGGGGGAATGAGCAGTTCTTC
CDR3: CASSRAGTGGNEQFF

J: TRBJ2-4
size: -
V: TRBV12-3/TRBV12-4
D: -
DNA: TGTGCCAGCAGTTTCGGTAACTCTGAGTACTTC
CDR3: CASSFGNSEYF

J: TRBJ2-7
size: -
V: TRBV28
D: -
DNA: TGTGCCAGCGCAGTAGGGACGGCCTCCTACGAGCAGTACTTC
CDR3: CASAVGTASYEQYF

J: TRBJ2-2
size: once
V: TRBV7-3
D: -
DNA: TGTGCCAGCAGCTTAAAAACAACCGGGGAGCTGTTTTTT
CDR3: CASSLKTTGELFF

J: TRBJ1-2
size: -
V: TRBV5-4
D: -
DNA: TGTGCCAGCAGCTTGACAGAAGCAGGCTACACCTTC
CDR3: CASSLTEAGYTF

J: TRBJ1-2
size: -
V: TRBV18
D: -
DNA: TGTGCCAGCTCACCCCCGGACATCTACTATGGCTACACCTTC
CDR3: CASSPPDIYYGYTF

J: TRBJ2-3
size: -
V: TRBV20-1
D: -
DNA: TGCAGTGCTAGTGTAGGGACAAGCACAGATACGCAGTATTTT
CDR3: CSASVGTSTDTQYF

J: TRBJ2-7
size: -
V: TRBV9
D: -
DNA: TGTGCCAGCAGCGTAGTGTTGGGTTCCGAGCAGTACTTC
CDR3: CASSVVLGSEQYF

J: TRBJ2-3
size: -
V: TRBV5-1
D: TRBD2
DNA: TGCGCCAGCAGCTTGGCGCCTGGGACTAGCGGGAGTAGTCGAACAGATACGCAGTATTTT
CDR3: CASSLAPGTSGSSRTDTQYF

J: TRBJ2-1
size: -
V: TRBV5-1
D: -
DNA: TGCGCCAGCAGCGGAATCGACAGGTACAATGAGCAGTTCTTC
CDR3: CASSGIDRYNEQFF

J: TRBJ2-1
size: -
V: TRBV6-1
D: TRBD1
DNA: TGTGCCAGCAGTGAAGGGAACAGGGGCGAGCAGTTCTTC
CDR3: CASSEGNRGEQFF

J: TRBJ2-7
size: -
V: TRBV29-1
D: TRBD1
DNA: TGCAGCGTGGCGTGGACAGGGGGCGCCTCCGAGCAGTACTTC
CDR3: CSVAWTGGASEQYF

J: TRBJ2-4
size: -
V: TRBV20-1
D: -
DNA: TGCAGTGCTAGTGACAGACAGAGGCTAGCCAAAAACATTCAGTACTTC
CDR3: CSASDRQRLAKNIQYF

J: TRBJ1-2
size: few
V: TRBV30
D: -
DNA: TGTGCCTGGAGTCAGACCGGGATCCTGGGTGGCTACACCTTC
CDR3: CAWSQTGILGGYTF